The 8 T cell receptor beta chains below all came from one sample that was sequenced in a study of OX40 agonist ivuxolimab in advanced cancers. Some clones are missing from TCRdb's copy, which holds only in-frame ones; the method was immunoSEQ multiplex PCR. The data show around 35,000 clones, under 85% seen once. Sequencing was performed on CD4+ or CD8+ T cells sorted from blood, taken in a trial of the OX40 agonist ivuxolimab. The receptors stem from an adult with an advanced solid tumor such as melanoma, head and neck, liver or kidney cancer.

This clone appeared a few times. CDR3 residues: CASSPWVVTYNEQFF. The CDR3 DNA is TGTGCCAGCAGCCCCTGGGTAGTTACTTACAATGAGCAGTTCTTC. The chain links TRBV5-4 to TRBJ2-1; no firm D call. Germline-derived CDR1 and CDR2 are SGHNT and YYREEE (reference sequence). V dropped 4 bases and J dropped 4 bases, with 15 bases sitting between them. This CDR3 is built from 15 residues.

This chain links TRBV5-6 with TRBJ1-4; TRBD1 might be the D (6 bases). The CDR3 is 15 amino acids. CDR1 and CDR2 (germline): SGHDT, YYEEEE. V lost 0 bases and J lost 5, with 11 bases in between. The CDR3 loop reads CASSLAQGTNEKLFF. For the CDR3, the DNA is TGTGCCAGCAGCTTGGCCCAGGGGACAAATGAAAAACTGTTTTTT.

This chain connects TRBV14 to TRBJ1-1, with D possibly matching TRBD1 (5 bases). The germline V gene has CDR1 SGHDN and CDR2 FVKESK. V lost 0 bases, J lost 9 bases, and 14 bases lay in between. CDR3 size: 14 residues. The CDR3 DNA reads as TGTGCCAGCAGCCAAGAAGTGGGGGGAGGAAAAGCTTTCTTT. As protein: CASSQEVGGGKAFF.

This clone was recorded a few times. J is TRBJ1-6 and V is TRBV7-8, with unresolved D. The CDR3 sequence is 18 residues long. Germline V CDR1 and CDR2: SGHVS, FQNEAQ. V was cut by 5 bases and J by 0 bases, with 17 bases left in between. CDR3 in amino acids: CASSPAWEGSSYNSPLHF. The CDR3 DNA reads TGTGCCAGCAGCCCAGCATGGGAGGGTAGCTCCTATAATTCACCCCTCCACTTT.

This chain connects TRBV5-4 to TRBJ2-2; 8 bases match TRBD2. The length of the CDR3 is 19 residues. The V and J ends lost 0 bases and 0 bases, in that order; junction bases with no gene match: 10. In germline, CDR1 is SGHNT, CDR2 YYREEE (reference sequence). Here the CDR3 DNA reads TGTGCCAGCAGCTTGGCCGGTGGGCTAGCGGGCACGAACACCGGGGAGCTGTTTTTT. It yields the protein CASSLAGGLAGTNTGELFF.

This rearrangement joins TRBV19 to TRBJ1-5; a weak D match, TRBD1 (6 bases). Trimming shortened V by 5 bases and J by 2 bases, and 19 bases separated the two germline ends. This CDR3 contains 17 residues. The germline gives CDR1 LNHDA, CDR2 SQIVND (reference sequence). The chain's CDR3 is CASSPLNDRRGNQPQHF. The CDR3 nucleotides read TGTGCCAGTAGTCCCCTGAATGACAGGAGGGGCAATCAGCCCCAGCATTTT.

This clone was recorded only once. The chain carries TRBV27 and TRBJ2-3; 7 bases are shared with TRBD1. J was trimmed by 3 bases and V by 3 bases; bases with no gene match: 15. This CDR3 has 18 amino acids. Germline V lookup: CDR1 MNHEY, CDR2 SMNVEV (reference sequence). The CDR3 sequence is CASSFFPTGTSRTDTQYF. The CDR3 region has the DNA TGTGCCAGCAGTTTTTTCCCGACAGGGACCAGTAGGACAGATACGCAGTATTTT.

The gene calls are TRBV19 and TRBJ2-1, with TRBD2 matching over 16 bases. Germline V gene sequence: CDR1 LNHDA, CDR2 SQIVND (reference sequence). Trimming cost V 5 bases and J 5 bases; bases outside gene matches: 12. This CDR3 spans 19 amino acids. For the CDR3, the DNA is TGTGCCAGTAGTTCCCCGGGACTAGCGGGGGGGCCTTTCCACAATGAGCAGTTCTTC. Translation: CASSSPGLAGGPFHNEQFF. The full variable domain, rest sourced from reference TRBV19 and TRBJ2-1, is DGGITQSPKYLFRKEGQNVTLSCEQNLNHDAMYWYRQDPGQGLRLIYYSQIVNDFQKGDIAEGYSVSREKKESFPLTVTSAQKNPTAFYLCASSSPGLAGGPFHNEQFFGPGTRLTVL.